This is a list of T cell receptor beta chains from one sample in a study of T-cell reconstitution after alpha-beta-depleted transplantation in children. TCRdb reanalysed the PCR reads using MiXCR and keeps one entry per CDR3 protein. The sample lists about 580,000 distinct CDR3 sequences; 20% to 25% were seen once. The source was PBMCs, mostly from graft donor cells, collected 360 days after TCRalphabeta/CD19-depleted stem cell transplant. The origin of the receptors is a boy younger than two who had a stem cell transplant for acute myeloid leukemia, so the T cells may come from the graft donor. The CDR3 runs from the conserved cysteine through the conserved F or W. The D gene is left open where the match is weak. For some rows the clone size is stated as once, few or many, or as a class when expanded; others skip it.

abundance	v_gene	j_gene	d_gene	CDR3nt	CDR3aa
.	TRBV10-3	TRBJ2-3	.	TGTGCCATCAGGACCCGGGACTCGCATACCACAGATACGCAGTATTTT	CAIRTRDSHTTDTQYF
many	TRBV6-5	TRBJ2-1	TRBD2	TGTGCCAGCAGTTGGTCTAGCGGGGGGTCGGAGCAGTTCTTC	CASSWSSGGSEQFF
few	TRBV19	TRBJ2-3	.	TGTGCCAGTAGTATAACGGGACTCCCCACAGATACGCAGTATTTT	CASSITGLPTDTQYF
many	TRBV20-1	TRBJ1-6	TRBD1	TGCAGTGCTAGACTTTGGACAGGGTTGTCCTATAATTCACCCCTCCACTTT	CSARLWTGLSYNSPLHF
many	TRBV7-2	TRBJ2-3	.	TGTGCCAGCAGCTTAGTAGGGCGGGGAGATACGCAGTATTTT	CASSLVGRGDTQYF
few	TRBV28	TRBJ2-5	TRBD1	TGTGCCAGCAGTCACGGGGACAGGGAAGAGACCCAGTACTTC	CASSHGDREETQYF
.	TRBV20-1	TRBJ2-1	TRBD1	TGCGGATGGGACAGGGGACCCAATGAGCAGTTCTTC	CGWDRGPNEQFF
few	TRBV20-1	TRBJ2-5	TRBD1	TGCAGTGCTCCCGGGACAGGGGCGACGAAGACCCAGTACTTC	CSAPGTGATKTQYF
.	TRBV7-9	TRBJ2-7	.	TGTGCCAGCAGCCCCCGGTCGGCAGGGGAGCAGTACTTC	CASSPRSAGEQYF
.	TRBV28	TRBJ2-2	TRBD2	TGTGCCATCACGCGGGGGGCGGACACCGGGGAGCTGTTTTTT	CAITRGADTGELFF
many	TRBV5-1	TRBJ2-5	.	TGCGCCAGCAGCTTTGGGACCTCAGCGGAGACCCAGTACTTC	CASSFGTSAETQYF
.	TRBV19	TRBJ2-7	.	TGTGCCAGTAGTATTGCGGACGGGGGAACCTACGAGCAGTACTTC	CASSIADGGTYEQYF
many	TRBV3-1	TRBJ1-5	.	TGTGCCAGCAGCCAAGCCGGCTATCAGCCCCAGCATTTT	CASSQAGYQPQHF
many	TRBV18	TRBJ2-3	.	TGTGCCAGCAGCCCGGGTCGCGATACGCAGTATTTT	CASSPGRDTQYF
few	TRBV10-3	TRBJ1-1	.	TGTGCCATCCGGGAGGGCGACATGAACACTGAAGCTTTCTTT	CAIREGDMNTEAFF
few	TRBV6-5	TRBJ2-1	.	TGTGCCAGCAGTTACTCGAGATACGCCTCCTACAATGAGCAGTTCTTC	CASSYSRYASYNEQFF
few	TRBV5-1	TRBJ2-4	.	TGCGCCAGCAGCTCCTACAGGGAATTGACCAAAAACATTCAGTACTTC	CASSSYRELTKNIQYF
.	TRBV20-1	TRBJ2-3	.	TGCAGTGCTAGTGATAATACGCAGTATTTT	CSASDNTQYF
many	TRBV29-1	TRBJ2-5	.	TGCAGCGTCGATAGGCCAGGGGTGCAAGAGACCCAGTACTTC	CSVDRPGVQETQYF
many	TRBV7-9	TRBJ2-1	TRBD1	TGTGCCAGCAGCGCGTGGGACAGGGTGATGCACAATGAGCAGTTCTTC	CASSAWDRVMHNEQFF
.	TRBV20-1	TRBJ1-5	.	TGCAGTGCTAGACCGGGAGCGTATAGCAATCAGCCCCAGCATTTT	CSARPGAYSNQPQHF
.	TRBV20-1	TRBJ2-3	.	TGCAGTGCTAGGGGGGCACAGGGATCCACAGATACGCAGTATTTT	CSARGAQGSTDTQYF
.	TRBV2	TRBJ1-1	.	TGTGCCAGCAGTGAAAAGAGAAGTTCTGCGAACACTGAAGCTTTCTTT	CASSEKRSSANTEAFF
.	TRBV12-3/TRBV12-4	TRBJ1-6	.	TGTGCCAGCAGTCCCCGCGGTGGAACAGGGAGGTGGGGTTCACCCCTCCACTTT	CASSPRGGTGRWGSPLHF
.	TRBV4-3	TRBJ2-7	.	TGCGCCAGCAGCCAAGGGGCTCAAGGGAGGGGGACCTACGAGCAGTACTTC	CASSQGAQGRGTYEQYF
many	TRBV7-2	TRBJ1-1	.	TGTGCCAGCAGCTTGGGGAATATGGCTGAAGCTTTCTTT	CASSLGNMAEAFF
few	TRBV29-1	TRBJ2-3	.	TGCAGCGTTGAGGTGCAGAAGGCAGATACGCAGTATTTT	CSVEVQKADTQYF
many	TRBV19	TRBJ2-4	.	TGTGCCAGTGCCCAGGGACCCCTGGGGAAAAACATTCAGTACTTC	CASAQGPLGKNIQYF
many	TRBV19	TRBJ2-7	TRBD1	TGTGCCAGTAGTCTCGCAAGGGACAGGTCCTACGAGCAGTACTTC	CASSLARDRSYEQYF
many	TRBV6-5	TRBJ2-7	.	TGTGCCAGCAGTTACCGCACCGGTTCCACCTACGAGCAGTACTTC	CASSYRTGSTYEQYF
many	TRBV15	TRBJ2-5	.	TGTGCCACCAGCAGTGGGGAGCTCCAAGAGACCCAGTACTTC	CATSSGELQETQYF
.	TRBV29-1	TRBJ2-4	.	TGCAGCGTTCTGTCAAGTTACAATCTAGCCAAAAACATTCAGTACTTC	CSVLSSYNLAKNIQYF
few	TRBV20-1	TRBJ1-3	TRBD1	TGCAGTGCTCCGGGACAGGGGAACACCATATATTTT	CSAPGQGNTIYF